The 27 T cell receptor beta chains below were found in one sample sequenced in a study of blood T cells in healthy people across ages. A sample-barcoded 5' primer and a J-beta primer mix were used in a second PCR of roughly 6 to 11 cycles. Each CDR3 protein is one row after TCRdb ran MiXCR on the 5' RACE reads. The sample holds a few hundred thousand distinct CDR3 sequences; 27% are singletons and the top ten take 29%. The sequenced sample was blood. These receptors were taken from a woman between 65 and 79 years old in good health.

This clonotype was observed many times. The chain has TRBV28 and TRBJ2-1; 9 bases are a match to TRBD2. Germline V CDR1 and CDR2: MDHEN, SYDVKM. The trim removed 3 bases at V and 2 bases at J, leaving 2 bases unmatched. CDR3 length equals 15 residues. The CDR3 DNA sequence: TGTGCCAGCAGTTTTAGCGGGGGTACCTACAATGAGCAGTTCTTC. Encoded protein: CASSFSGGTYNEQFF.

V and J are TRBV20-1 and TRBJ2-5; D uncertain. The J call may not be correct, given that the DNA end is closer to TRBJ2-7. The CDR3 spans 11 residues. The V gene's germline CDR1 is DFQATT and CDR2 SNEGSKA (reference sequence). CDR3 sequence reads: CSARIRDEQYF. In nucleotides, the CDR3 is TGCAGTGCTAGAATTAGGGACGAGCAGTACTTC.

Regarding this clonotype: A junction boundary mismatches the germline segment, possibly from a read error. The rearrangement links TRBV29-1 to TRBJ2-5; 9 bases match TRBD1. CDR1 SQVTM and CDR2 ANQGSEA come from the germline V gene. The CDR3 consists of 11 residues. The CDR3, as DNA: TGCAGCGTGGACAGGGGAGAGACCCTGCACTTC. Its protein product is CSVDRGETLHF.

In its sample, this clonotype was seen a few times. This chain links TRBV27 with TRBJ1-3; perhaps TRBD1 as D (5 bases). This CDR3 comprises 15 residues. Germline V gives CDR1 MNHEY, CDR2 SMNVEV (reference sequence). Trimming shortened V by 2 bases and J by 2 bases, and 10 bases separated the two germline ends. The CDR3: CASSLTWGPGNTIYF. In nucleotides, the CDR3 is TGTGCCAGCAGTTTAACCTGGGGACCTGGAAACACCATATATTTT.

The chain employs TRBV7-2 and TRBJ2-1, with D perhaps TRBD2 (5 bases). The CDR3 totals 12 residues. Germline assignment: CDR1 SGHTA and CDR2 FQGNSA. The germline V and J ends were trimmed by 1 base and 11 bases, with 9 bases remaining between them. In DNA form, the CDR3 reads TGTGCCAGCAGCTTAGGACTAAGGCAGCAGTTCTTC. This encodes CASSLGLRQQFF.

In this sample, this clonotype turned up a few times. V is TRBV10-3 and J is TRBJ2-5; D might be TRBD1 (5 bases). CDR1 and CDR2 from the germline V gene are ENHRY and SYGVKD. V lost 3 bases and J 5 bases, leaving 10 bases between the germline ends. The CDR3 runs to 13 residues. For the CDR3, the DNA is TGTGCCATCAGTGACAGGGCCCAGGAGACCCAGTACTTC. It is translated as CAISDRAQETQYF.

This clonotype appeared a few times. The gene calls are TRBV5-6 and TRBJ2-6; no firm D call. The germline V gene has CDR1 SGHDT and CDR2 YYEEEE. The length of the CDR3 is 17 residues. Trimming took off 0 bases at V and 0 bases at J, with 10 bases between the two ends. The CDR3 DNA is TGTGCCAGCAGCTTGGGCCTTCCAGACTCTGGGGCCAACGTCCTGACTTTC. This translates into CASSLGLPDSGANVLTF.

This clonotype has only a few counts. The chain couples TRBV2 to TRBJ2-1; tentatively, D is TRBD1 (5 bases). Matching the DNA end better, TRBJ2-7 makes the J call doubtful. CDR1 is SNHLY, CDR2 FYNNEI, per germline. The CDR3 extends over 15 amino acids. The CDR3 DNA sequence: TGTGCCAGCAGTGAAGCCGACAGAAGGTCCTACGAGCAGTACTTC. Residues: CASSEADRRSYEQYF.

Only a few counts were recorded for this clonotype. In DNA, the CDR3 is TGTGCCAGCAGCTTATTTTCCACCGGGGAGCTGTTTTTT. Its translation: CASSLFSTGELFF. V gene TRBV7-9 combines with J gene TRBJ2-2; D is uncertain. CDR3 length: 13 amino acids. V lost 2 bases and J 4 bases, leaving 5 bases between the germline ends. The germline V gene encodes CDR1 SEHNR and CDR2 FQNEAQ (reference sequence). Variable domain in full (rest from reference TRBV7-9 and TRBJ2-2): DTGVSQNPRHKITKRGQNVTFRCDPISEHNRLYWYRQTLGQGPEFLTYFQNEAQLEKSRLLSDRFSAERPKGSFSTLEIQRTEQGDSAMYLCASSLFSTGELFFGEGSRLTVL.

Only a few counts were recorded for this clonotype. The chain recombines TRBV7-2 with TRBJ2-7, with D uncertain. CDR1 is SGHTA, CDR2 FQGNSA, per germline. This CDR3 has 13 amino acids. The V and J ends lost 2 bases and 3 bases respectively, with 8 bases between them. In DNA form, the CDR3 reads TGTGCCAGCAGCTTATTTCGTAACTACGAGCAGTACTTC. Translating it yields CASSLFRNYEQYF.

The gene calls are TRBV7-2 and TRBJ2-5; D is uncertain. The CDR3 loop spans 13 amino acids. Germline V CDR1 and CDR2: SGHTA, FQGNSA. Deletions cut 4 bases from V and 5 bases from J, with 11 bases between. The CDR3 reads CASSSGPRETQYF. DNA for the CDR3: TGTGCCAGCAGCTCTGGGCCCCGGGAGACCCAGTACTTC.

The rearrangement uses TRBV7-2 and TRBJ2-1; the D gene could be TRBD1 or TRBD2 (5 bases each). CDR3 length equals 16 residues. CDR1 is SGHTA, CDR2 FQGNSA, per germline. V was pared by 0 bases and J by 0 bases, with 9 bases between. This CDR3 is CASSLAGTPSYNEQFF. In DNA form, the CDR3 reads TGTGCCAGCAGCTTAGCTGGGACCCCCTCCTACAATGAGCAGTTCTTC. Full variable domain (remainder filled in from reference TRBV7-2 and TRBJ2-1): GAGVSQSPSNKVTEKGKDVELRCDPISGHTALYWYRQSLGQGLEFLIYFQGNSAPDKSGLPSDRFSAERTGGSVSTLTIQRTQQEDSAVYLCASSLAGTPSYNEQFFGPGTRLTVL.

The DNA for the CDR3 is TGTGCCAGCAGCGTGGCTGAAAGGGGGCCAGAGGAAAAACTGTTTTTT. Its translation: CASSVAERGPEEKLFF. The rearrangement uses TRBV9 and TRBJ1-4, with TRBD1 matching over 7 bases. The V gene end was trimmed by 2 bases and the J gene end by 8 bases; junction bases not matched to a gene: 12. Germline values: CDR1 SGDLS, CDR2 YYNGEE. The length of the CDR3 is 16 residues.

This sequence joins TRBV12-3 or TRBV12-4 and TRBJ2-3, with D possibly TRBD2 on 6 matching bases. Between the trimmed V and J ends, which lost 0 bases and 6 bases, there was a span of 19 bases. The CDR3 totals 17 residues. CDR3 region: CASSLALLASKGDTQYF. The CDR3 DNA is TGTGCCAGCAGTTTAGCGCTCCTAGCGTCCAAAGGGGATACGCAGTATTTT.

This clonotype was detected many times. The chain combines TRBV5-1 with TRBJ2-4, with D tentatively TRBD1 (6 bases). Trimming left V 0 bases short and J 3 bases short, with 7 bases between. The CDR3 consists of 14 residues. The germline CDR1 and CDR2 sequences are SGHRS and YFSETQ. In DNA form, the CDR3 reads TGCGCCAGCAGCTTGGGGACAGTCAAAAACATTCAGTACTTC. This gives the protein CASSLGTVKNIQYF.

This clonotype has only a few counts. The rearrangement uses TRBV20-1 and TRBJ2-3; 12 nucleotides agree with TRBD2. Unmatched junction bases numbered 11, after V lost 0 bases and J lost 10 bases. The CDR3 is made up of 16 amino acids. The germline CDR1 and CDR2 sequences are DFQATT and SNEGSKA (reference sequence). CDR3 sequence: CSARDPLAGGLSAQYF. The DNA for the CDR3 is TGCAGTGCTAGAGACCCACTAGCGGGAGGACTTTCGGCGCAGTATTTT.

This clonotype was detected many times. The J gene is TRBJ1-5, the V gene TRBV20-1, with 11 bases fitting TRBD1. Germline-derived CDR1 and CDR2 are DFQATT and SNEGSKA (reference sequence). The CDR3 consists of 16 residues. With V trimmed by 3 bases and J by 5 bases, 9 bases remained unmatched. The DNA of the CDR3 is TGCAGTGCTAGCCCCGGACAGGGGGCTGGATATCAGCCCCAGCATTTT. Encoded protein: CSASPGQGAGYQPQHF.

This clonotype was seen a handful of times. The rearrangement uses TRBV6-5 and TRBJ2-5; 9 bases match TRBD1. The J call may be mistaken, given a closer DNA end match to TRBJ2-7. The germline V gene has CDR1 MNHEY and CDR2 SVGAGI. The CDR3 has 15 amino acids. CDR3 region: CASRKGQGGGYEQYF. The DNA of the CDR3 is TGTGCCAGCAGAAAGGGACAGGGCGGGGGCTACGAGCAGTACTTC.

The chain is built from TRBV20-1 and TRBJ2-5, with D possibly TRBD2 on 6 matching bases. The germline V gene encodes CDR1 DFQATT and CDR2 SNEGSKA (reference sequence). V lost 7 bases and J lost 0, with 12 bases in between. CDR3 size: 13 residues. The CDR3 DNA is TGCAGTGGGGCGGCGGGAAACCAAGAGACCCAGTACTTC. It yields the protein CSGAAGNQETQYF.

J is TRBJ1-4 and V is TRBV28; 8 bases align to TRBD1. The ends lost 8 bases at V and 8 bases at J; junction bases unmatched: 7. Germline V gene sequence: CDR1 MDHEN, CDR2 SYDVKM. The CDR3 runs to 13 residues. The CDR3 loop reads CASGRQGREKLFF. The CDR3 bases are TGTGCCAGCGGACGACAGGGGAGGGAAAAACTGTTTTTT.

This chain links TRBV3-1 with TRBJ2-3; no reliable D call. Germline V gene data show CDR1 as LGHDT and CDR2 as YNNKEL (reference sequence). The CDR3 length is 14 residues. V was clipped by 2 bases and J by 0 bases, with 6 bases between them. CDR3 protein: CASSQPASTDTQYF. CDR3 nucleotides: TGTGCCAGCAGCCAACCAGCTAGCACAGATACGCAGTATTTT.

The DNA of the CDR3 is TGTGCCAGCAGTCGCCGGGAGACTATTAATGAAAAACTGTTTTTT. Encoded protein: CASSRRETINEKLFF. The chain joins TRBV28 to TRBJ1-4; D remains ambiguous. This CDR3 contains 15 residues. Germline lookup yields CDR1 MDHEN and CDR2 SYDVKM. Trimming left V 5 bases short and J 4 bases short, with 14 bases between.

There are a few counts of this clonotype. Likely a read error: the CDR3 ends without its conserved phenylalanine or tryptophan. This rearrangement joins TRBV7-2 to TRBJ2-5; D uncertain. This CDR3 is 11 amino acids long. V dropped 7 bases and J dropped 6 bases, with 9 bases sitting between them. Germline lookup yields CDR1 SGHTA and CDR2 FQGNSA. The CDR3 sequence is CASTAKQTQYL. The CDR3 nucleotides read TGTGCCAGCACCGCGAAGCAGACCCAGTACCTC.

Points on this clonotype: The junction shows a germline mismatch at one end, possibly a read error. The V and J genes are TRBV7-2 and TRBJ1-4; 8 positions match TRBD1. The germline V gene has CDR1 SGHTA and CDR2 FQGNSA. CDR3 size: 14 residues. CDR3 in DNA: TGTTCCAGCAGCCTGGGACAGGCGCGTGAAAAACTGTTTTTT. As protein: CSSSLGQAREKLFF. Full variable domain (rest looked up from reference TRBV7-2 and TRBJ1-4): GAGVSQSPSNKVTEKGKDVELRCDPISGHTALYWYRQSLGQGLEFLIYFQGNSAPDKSGLPSDRFSAERTGGSVSTLTIQRTQQEDSAVYLCSSSLGQAREKLFFGSGTQLSVL.

This clonotype was found a few times. This rearrangement joins TRBV18 to TRBJ2-7, with D possibly matching TRBD1 (5 bases). CDR3 length: 12 residues. Germline CDR1 and CDR2: KGHSH and LQKENI. Trimming pared 2 bases from V and 9 bases from J, leaving 11 bases between. CDR3 protein: CASSPGQAGQYF. CDR3 nucleotides: TGTGCCAGCTCACCAGGACAAGCCGGGCAGTACTTC.

The chain combines TRBV7-6 with TRBJ2-5; TRBD1 might be the D (6 bases). Trimming left V 5 bases short and J 1 base short, with 17 bases between. The length of the CDR3 is 16 residues. Per the germline V gene, CDR1 is SGHVS and CDR2 is FNYEAQ. CDR3 amino acids: CASSLNSGVLQETQYF. CDR3 coding DNA: TGTGCCAGCAGCCTTAACTCAGGGGTCCTCCAAGAGACCCAGTACTTC.

This clonotype showed up just a few times. The gene calls are TRBV7-8 and TRBJ1-6; 9 bases line up with TRBD1. The trim removed 5 bases at V and 7 bases at J, leaving 6 bases unmatched. The CDR3 runs to 15 residues. Germline V gene sequence: CDR1 SGHVS, CDR2 FQNEAQ. CDR3 in DNA: TGTGCCAGCAGCCGAACCGGGACAGGGAATTCACCCCTCCACTTT. It is translated as CASSRTGTGNSPLHF.